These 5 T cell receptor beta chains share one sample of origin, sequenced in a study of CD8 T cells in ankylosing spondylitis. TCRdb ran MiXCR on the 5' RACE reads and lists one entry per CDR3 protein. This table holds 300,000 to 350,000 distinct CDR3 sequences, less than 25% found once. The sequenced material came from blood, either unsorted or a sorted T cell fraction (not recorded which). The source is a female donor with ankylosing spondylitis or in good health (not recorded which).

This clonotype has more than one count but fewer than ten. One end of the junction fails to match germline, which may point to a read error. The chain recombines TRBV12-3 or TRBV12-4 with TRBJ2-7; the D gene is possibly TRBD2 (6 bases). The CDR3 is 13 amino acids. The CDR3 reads CASSVAERGEQYF. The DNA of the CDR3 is TGTGCCAGCAGTGTAGCGGAACGGGGAGAGCAGTACTTC.

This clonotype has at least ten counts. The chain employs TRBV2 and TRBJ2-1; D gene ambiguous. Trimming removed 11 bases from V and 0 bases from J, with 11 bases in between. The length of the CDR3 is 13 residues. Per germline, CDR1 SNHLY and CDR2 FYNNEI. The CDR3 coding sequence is TGTGCCGGAACCTTGGGCTCCTACAATGAGCAGTTCTTC. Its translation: CAGTLGSYNEQFF.

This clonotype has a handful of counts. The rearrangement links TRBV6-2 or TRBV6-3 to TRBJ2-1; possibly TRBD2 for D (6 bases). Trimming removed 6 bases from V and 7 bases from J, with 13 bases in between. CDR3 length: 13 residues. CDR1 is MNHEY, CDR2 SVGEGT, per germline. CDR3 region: CASSRRAGNEQFF. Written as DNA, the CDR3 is TGTGCCAGCAGCCGGAGGGCCGGAAATGAGCAGTTCTTC.

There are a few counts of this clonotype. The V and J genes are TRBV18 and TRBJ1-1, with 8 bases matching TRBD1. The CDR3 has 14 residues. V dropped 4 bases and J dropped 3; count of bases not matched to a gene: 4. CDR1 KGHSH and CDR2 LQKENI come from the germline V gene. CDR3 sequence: CASSLTGQDTEAFF. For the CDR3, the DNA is TGTGCCAGCTCACTGACGGGACAGGACACTGAAGCTTTCTTT.

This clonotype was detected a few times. DNA for the CDR3: TGTGCCAGCAGTTTGGGTCTCCAGACTAGCCGCGGGGAGCTGTTTTTT. It specifies CASSLGLQTSRGELFF. The chain has TRBV12-3 or TRBV12-4 and TRBJ2-2; 7 nucleotides match TRBD2. The CDR3 totals 16 residues. Trimming removed 3 bases from V and 7 bases from J; junction bases left unmatched: 11.